This T cell receptor (beta chain) originates from a study of a mutant IDH1 vaccine in newly diagnosed glioma. Study findings and constraints: Changes to the top peripheral T cell clonotypes appeared unrelated to pseudoprogression.

Repertoires were generated with immunoSEQ multiplex PCR, while TCRdb's copy carries only in-frame clones and drops some. The data hold fewer than 50,000 clones, with approximately 78% observed a single time. Germline CDR1 SNHLY, CDR2 FYNNEI. The CDR3 runs 14 residues. V lost 3 bases to trimming and J lost 1 base, with 8 bases between them. Time point denoted: baseline, week 1 (first vaccination visit). Regarding treatment: pre-vaccination baseline after standard-of-care therapy. About this clone itself: Its antigen is as yet unknown.

The TCR originated in a man in his forties with glioma. Some clones in this sample may be carry-over from other donors' samples. The sequences come from PBMCs, collected from a glioma patient treated with radiotherapy, temozolomide or both. This sequence joins TRBV2 and TRBJ2-3; D is ambiguous. This CDR3 reads CASSEAWGTDTQYF. In DNA form, the CDR3 reads TGTGCCAGCAGTGAGGCGTGGGGCACAGATACGCAGTATTTT.